The sequence of this TCR beta chain was determined in a study of blood T cell repertoires in COVID-19 (dated by TCRdb to about 2020). Turning to the overall study: Collaborator samples came from the United States, Italy and Spain and covered acute and convalescent phases of COVID-19. Where available, HLA class I and class II types were obtained from metadata supplied by the sample provider rather than from assay-based typing. The samples were drawn from two sources: the first 160 participants of the ongoing ImmuneRACE study, and some 1,300 subjects contributed by 6 global collaborators. The dataset comprised deeply sampled blood TCRbeta repertoires from subjects exposed to, actively infected with, or recovered from COVID-19. The repertoires were made available in a free public database intended to serve as a resource for research on the immune response to SARS-CoV-2. A de-identified subject ID, COVID-19 status, age in years and sex were almost always included in the sample metadata. The material from the prospective study consisted of cDNA or gDNA derived from T cells, B-cell-depleted T cells, or PBMCs.

A note on this clone: Its antigen remains unidentified. The sample holds no much larger clone one base away, and base qualities are not on file.

Each collaborating institution followed its own protocols to collect whole blood in K2EDTA tubes. For TCRbeta analysis, collaborators shipped samples in one of three forms: frozen whole blood, isolated PBMCs, or DNA extracted from either of those sample types. What the work shows at the level of the full study, not this receptor alone: How much clinical and demographic metadata was included differed by source and by participant, and the metadata was provided uncurated.

Taken from the germline V gene, the CDR1 and CDR2 loops are SGHTA and FQGNSA. From the cysteine through the phenylalanine, the CDR3 covers 16 amino acids. The retained sequence is limited to the CDR3, 48 bases, with the frame set at the first base. V is shortened by 5 bases, J by 5 bases, and the region joining them spans 19 bases. The immunoSEQ Assay, a bias-controlled multiplex PCR, was used to amplify TCRbeta CDR3 regions from genomic DNA. Under the source paper's analysis protocol: The number of nucleated cells in each sample was estimated from the amplification of reference gene primers within the assay. Sequence reads were collapsed and filtered to measure the absolute abundance of every unique TCRbeta CDR3 rearrangement. Productive Simpson clonality was computed per sample as the square root of Simpson's diversity index over productive rearrangements. Entries here come from immuneACCESS through TCRdb and include only in-frame sequences with V and J called. Some clones fail to appear in such tables; in the studies checked, an unresolved V gene covers under half of the shortfall, and the cause of the remainder is unknown. The DNA gave D and trimming, while V, J and clone size come from that table. A total of around 140,000 clones appear in this sample, about 87% of them only once. Of the sample, around 6.3% falls within the top ten clones.

This TCR was recovered from a man older than 75 with acute or convalescent COVID-19. Sequenced input: peripheral blood. This chain is built from TRBV7-2 and TRBJ1-3; the D gene is possibly TRBD1, with 6 bases matching. This receptor has the CDR3 CASSPRQDRPRNTIYF. The DNA is TGTGCCAGCAGCCCAAGACAGGACCGTCCGCGAAACACCATATATTTT.